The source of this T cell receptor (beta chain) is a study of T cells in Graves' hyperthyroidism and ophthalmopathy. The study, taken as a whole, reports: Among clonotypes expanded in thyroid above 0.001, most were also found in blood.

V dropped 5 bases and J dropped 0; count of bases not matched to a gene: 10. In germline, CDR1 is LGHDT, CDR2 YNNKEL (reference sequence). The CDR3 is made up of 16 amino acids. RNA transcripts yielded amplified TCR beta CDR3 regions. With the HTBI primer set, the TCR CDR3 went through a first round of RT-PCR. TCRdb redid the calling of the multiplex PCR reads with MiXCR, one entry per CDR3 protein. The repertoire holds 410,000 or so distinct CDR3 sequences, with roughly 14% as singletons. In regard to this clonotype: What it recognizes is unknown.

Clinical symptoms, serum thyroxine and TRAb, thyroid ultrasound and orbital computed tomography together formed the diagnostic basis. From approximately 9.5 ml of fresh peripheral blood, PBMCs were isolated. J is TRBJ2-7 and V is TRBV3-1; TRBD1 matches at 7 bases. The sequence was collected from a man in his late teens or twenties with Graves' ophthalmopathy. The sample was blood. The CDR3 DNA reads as TGTGCCAGCAGCGCTTCCGTGACAGGGAGCTCCTACGAGCAGTACTTC. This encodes CASSASVTGSSYEQYF.